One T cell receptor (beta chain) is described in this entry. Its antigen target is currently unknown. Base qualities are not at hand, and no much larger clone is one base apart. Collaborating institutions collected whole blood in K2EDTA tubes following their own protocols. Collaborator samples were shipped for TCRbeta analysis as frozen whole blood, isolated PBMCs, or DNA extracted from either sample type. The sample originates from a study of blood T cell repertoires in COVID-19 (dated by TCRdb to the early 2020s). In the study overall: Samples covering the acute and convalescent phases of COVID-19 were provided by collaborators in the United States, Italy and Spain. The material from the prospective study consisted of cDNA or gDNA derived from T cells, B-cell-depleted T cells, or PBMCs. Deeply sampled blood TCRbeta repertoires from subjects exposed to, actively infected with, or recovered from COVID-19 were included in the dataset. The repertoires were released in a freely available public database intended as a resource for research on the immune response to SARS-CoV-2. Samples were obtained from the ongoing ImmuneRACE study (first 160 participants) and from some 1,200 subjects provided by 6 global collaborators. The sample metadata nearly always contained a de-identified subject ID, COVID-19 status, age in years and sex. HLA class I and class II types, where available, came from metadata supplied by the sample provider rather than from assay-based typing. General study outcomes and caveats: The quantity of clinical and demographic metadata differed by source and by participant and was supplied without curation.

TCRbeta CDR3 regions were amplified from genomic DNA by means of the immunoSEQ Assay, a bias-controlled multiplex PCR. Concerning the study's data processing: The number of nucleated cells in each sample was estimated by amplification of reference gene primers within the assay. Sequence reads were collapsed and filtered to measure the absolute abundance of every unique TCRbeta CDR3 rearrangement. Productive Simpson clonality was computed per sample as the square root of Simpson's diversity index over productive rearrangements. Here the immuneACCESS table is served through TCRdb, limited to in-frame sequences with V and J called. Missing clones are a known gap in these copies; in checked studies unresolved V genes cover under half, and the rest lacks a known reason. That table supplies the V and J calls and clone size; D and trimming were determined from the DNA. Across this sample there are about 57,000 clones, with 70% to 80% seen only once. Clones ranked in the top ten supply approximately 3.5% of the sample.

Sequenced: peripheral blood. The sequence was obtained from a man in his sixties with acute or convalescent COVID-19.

The CDR3 here reads CATEDRDRAYEQYF. In nucleotides, the sequence is TGTGCCACCGAAGACCGGGACAGAGCCTACGAGCAGTACTTC. Rearrangement joined TRBV28 to TRBJ2-7, with 7 junctional bases fitting TRBD1. The germline V and J ends show losses of 10 bases and 2 bases respectively, and no gene match explains 11 bases of the junction. Reading the germline V gene gives CDR1 MDHEN and CDR2 SYDVKM. The cysteine opens and the phenylalanine closes a CDR3 of 14 amino acids. Of all the DNA, just the CDR3 is kept, 42 bases in frame from base 1.